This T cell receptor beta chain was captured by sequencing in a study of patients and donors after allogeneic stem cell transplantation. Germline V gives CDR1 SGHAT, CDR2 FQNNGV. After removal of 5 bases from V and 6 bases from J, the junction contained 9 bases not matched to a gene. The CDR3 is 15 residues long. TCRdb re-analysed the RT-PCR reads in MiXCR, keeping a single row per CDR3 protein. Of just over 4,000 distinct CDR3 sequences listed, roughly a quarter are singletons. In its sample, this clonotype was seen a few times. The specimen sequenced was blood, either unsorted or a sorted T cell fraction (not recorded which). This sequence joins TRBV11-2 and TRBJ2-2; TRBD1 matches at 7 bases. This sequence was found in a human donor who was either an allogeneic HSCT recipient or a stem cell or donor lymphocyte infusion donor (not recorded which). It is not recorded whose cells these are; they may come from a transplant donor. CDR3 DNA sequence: TGTGCCAGCAGCCGGAGCCTCCAGGGGGCCGGGGAGCTGTTTTTT. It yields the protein CASSRSLQGAGELFF.